One and the same sample provided the 23 T cell receptor beta chains below, sequenced in a study of cytomegalovirus exposure and HLA in healthy donors. The PCR employed 60 Vbeta primers together with 13 Jbeta primers. The table came from immunoSEQ multiplex PCR; TCRdb's copy has only in-frame clones and leaves some out. The profile covers about 110,000 clones, with 60% to 80% appearing a single time and 0.79% taken by the ten largest. Sequencing was carried out using PBMCs. The receptors stem from a boy aged 5-17 years in good health and CMV-seronegative.

This chain connects TRBV21-1 to TRBJ1-4; the tabulated D call, TRBD1, remains unverified against the DNA. TRBV21-1 is designated a pseudogene. The CDR3 extends over 14 amino acids. CDR3 coding DNA: TGTGCCAGCAGCTATAACAAAGCTAATGAAAAACTGTTTTTT. It codes for CASSYNKANEKLFF.

The chain recombines TRBV27 with TRBJ2-7; no firm D call. V gave up 1 base and J gave up 1 base, with 8 bases separating them. Germline V gene sequence: CDR1 MNHEY, CDR2 SMNVEV (reference sequence). The CDR3 is 14 amino acids. The CDR3 spells CASSLFRSSYEQYF. In DNA, the CDR3 is TGTGCCAGCAGTTTATTCCGCAGTTCCTACGAGCAGTACTTC.

The chain has TRBV2 and TRBJ2-3; TRBD2 aligns across 7 bases. This CDR3 has 14 residues. CDR1 and CDR2 from the germline V gene are SNHLY and FYNNEI. The ends lost 4 bases at V and 3 bases at J; junction bases unmatched: 4. CDR3 amino acids: CASSVAGETDTQYF. The CDR3 nucleotides are TGTGCCAGCAGTGTGGCGGGAGAGACAGATACGCAGTATTTT.

The chain couples TRBV28 to TRBJ2-3; D unclear. The V end was cut by 4 bases, the J end by 0 bases, with 14 bases between. Germline CDR1 and CDR2: MDHEN and SYDVKM. The length of the CDR3 is 16 residues. CDR3 coding DNA: TGTGCCAGCAGTTCTGGCTCGCCGACTAGCACAGATACGCAGTATTTT. Translated: CASSSGSPTSTDTQYF.

This chain links TRBV19 with TRBJ2-1; 10 bases agree with TRBD2. The trim removed 10 bases at V and 6 bases at J, leaving 9 bases unmatched. Germline V gene sequence: CDR1 LNHDA, CDR2 SQIVND (reference sequence). The CDR3 spans 14 residues. This chain's CDR3 is CATLSGRVRNEQFF. CDR3 bases: TGTGCCACCCTAAGCGGGAGGGTACGCAATGAGCAGTTCTTC.

This sequence joins TRBV28 and TRBJ2-7; possibly TRBD1 for D (5 bases). The V gene lost 1 base and the J gene lost 2 bases, with 12 bases spanning the gap. This CDR3 contains 15 residues. Germline V lookup: CDR1 MDHEN, CDR2 SYDVKM. The CDR3 DNA reads as TGTGCCAGCAGTTTATACGCAGGGAAGCCCTACGAGCAGTACTTC. It specifies CASSLYAGKPYEQYF.

The V and J genes are TRBV5-1 and TRBJ2-1, with D hard to call. With 1 base removed from V and 10 bases from J, the gap between germline ends came to 12 bases. Germline V gene lookup returns CDR1 SGHRS and CDR2 YFSETQ. The CDR3 runs to 13 residues. The CDR3: CASSLTPLYEQFF. CDR3 nucleotide sequence: TGCGCCAGCAGCTTGACGCCCCTATACGAGCAGTTCTTC.

The gene calls are TRBV5-6 and TRBJ2-7, with D hard to call. The CDR3 runs 13 residues. CDR1 and CDR2 from the germline V gene are SGHDT and YYEEEE. V lost 3 bases to trimming and J lost 2 bases, with 9 bases between them. CDR3 in amino acids: CASSSTLTYEQYF. DNA of the CDR3: TGTGCCAGCAGCTCGACTCTCACCTACGAGCAGTACTTC.

This clone was seen a handful of times. This chain joins TRBV11-1 and TRBJ1-5; no clear D gene. The CDR3 covers 13 residues. Trimming cost V 1 base and J 5 bases, with 6 bases left between them. Germline lookup yields CDR1 SGHAT and CDR2 FQDESV (reference sequence). The CDR3 DNA is TGTGCCAGCAGCTTAGAGGGAGATCAGCCCCAGCATTTT. This encodes CASSLEGDQPQHF.

The chain combines TRBV2 with TRBJ1-5, with D possibly being TRBD1 (6 bases). This CDR3 comprises 15 residues. V lost 4 bases to trimming and J lost 3 bases, with 13 bases between them. Germline CDR1 SNHLY, CDR2 FYNNEI. This CDR3 is CASSADRLVNQPQHF. CDR3 DNA sequence: TGTGCCAGCAGTGCCGACAGGCTGGTCAATCAGCCCCAGCATTTT.

The V gene is TRBV30, the J gene TRBJ2-1, with D perhaps matching TRBD1 (5 bases). Germline V gene lookup returns CDR1 GTSNPN and CDR2 SVGIG (reference sequence). The CDR3 has 12 residues. V lost 8 bases and J lost 5, with 13 bases in between. CDR3 coding DNA: TGTGCCCGCGACAGAGATCACAATGAGCAGTTCTTC. Translation gives CARDRDHNEQFF.

The V and J genes are TRBV9 and TRBJ1-1; possible D gene TRBD1, 5 bases. From germline, CDR1 is SGDLS and CDR2 YYNGEE. The germline V and J ends were trimmed by 2 bases and 5 bases, with 10 bases remaining between them. This CDR3 is 13 amino acids long. CDR3 residues: CASSVGGRTEAFF. The DNA for the CDR3 is TGTGCCAGCAGCGTCGGGGGACGGACTGAAGCTTTCTTT.

The gene calls are TRBV27 and TRBJ2-2; TRBD2 matches 15 bases. Germline values: CDR1 MNHEY, CDR2 SMNVEV (reference sequence). J lost 7 bases, V lost 2 bases, and 11 bases had no gene match. This CDR3 is built from 19 residues. DNA for the CDR3: TGTGCCAGCAGTTTAGGGCGGACTAGCGGGGGGGCTAAGGGCGGGGAGCTGTTTTTT. It codes for CASSLGRTSGGAKGGELFF.

V usage is TRBV28 and J usage is TRBJ2-5; D is perhaps TRBD2 (5 bases). The length of the CDR3 is 14 residues. Per the germline V gene, CDR1 is MDHEN and CDR2 is SYDVKM. Trimming cost V 4 bases and J 4 bases, with 13 bases left between them. The CDR3 DNA is TGTGCCAGCAGTTGGATCCCCGGAGGAGAGACCCAGTACTTC. It codes for CASSWIPGGETQYF.

V gene TRBV4-2 combines with J gene TRBJ2-2, with 8 bases identical to TRBD1. The CDR3 length is 17 residues. Germline lookup yields CDR1 LGHNA and CDR2 YNFKEQ. After removal of 1 base from V and 2 bases from J, the junction contained 6 bases not matched to a gene. CDR3 nucleotide sequence: TGTGCCAGCAGCCAAGGGGGACAGGCCGGAAACACCGGGGAGCTGTTTTTT. This sequence encodes CASSQGGQAGNTGELFF.

Turning to this clone: The conserved closing phenylalanine or tryptophan is absent in this CDR3, likely reflecting a read error. In nucleotides, the CDR3 is TGTGCCAGCAGTGAGGGAGGAACAAGGCAGTATGTT. Its protein product is CASSEGGTRQYV. The genes are TRBV25-1 and TRBJ2-3; TRBD2 is a possible D gene (6 bases). Germline CDR1 MGHDK, CDR2 SYGVNS. This CDR3 has 12 amino acids. The ends were cut back, 3 bases at V and 11 bases at J, with 12 bases in the middle.

J is TRBJ1-1 and V is TRBV2; D perhaps matches TRBD1 (6 bases). Per germline, CDR1 SNHLY and CDR2 FYNNEI. The CDR3 is made up of 12 amino acids. Trimming pared 4 bases from V and 6 bases from J, leaving 9 bases between. CDR3 DNA sequence: TGTGCCAGCAGTGGCAGGGGCCCTGAAGCTTTCTTT. Translating it yields CASSGRGPEAFF.

The chain recombines TRBV5-1 with TRBJ2-5, with 11 bases lining up with TRBD2. Trimming took 2 bases from V and 4 from J; bases not matched to a gene: 4. The CDR3 extends over 15 amino acids. Germline lookup yields CDR1 SGHRS and CDR2 YFSETQ. CDR3 sequence: CASSFSGRGGETQYF. CDR3 in DNA: TGCGCCAGCAGCTTTAGCGGGAGGGGAGGAGAGACCCAGTACTTC.

The chain links TRBV6-5 to TRBJ2-7; 7 bases match TRBD1. With 5 bases clipped from V and 6 bases from J, the junction kept 1 base outside the gene matches. The CDR3 is made up of 11 amino acids. Germline loops: CDR1 MNHEY, CDR2 SVGAGI. CDR3 sequence (DNA): TGTGCCAGCAGTGACAGGGTCGAGCAGTACTTC. It is translated as CASSDRVEQYF.

This clone was picked up a small number of times. The V call is TRBV2, the J call TRBJ2-7; D possibly corresponds to TRBD2 (6 bases). The length of the CDR3 is 15 residues. V lost 6 bases to trimming and J lost 3 bases, with 18 bases between them. CDR1 and CDR2 (germline): SNHLY, FYNNEI. This CDR3 reads CASSRYREAGYEQYF. For the CDR3, the DNA is TGTGCCAGCAGCCGCTATAGGGAGGCCGGCTACGAGCAGTACTTC.

A note on this clone: The CDR3 does not close with the conserved phenylalanine or tryptophan, likely indicating a read error. The CDR3 sequence is CAWSVEEKLFV. The CDR3 bases are TGTGCCTGGAGTGTAGAGGAAAAACTGTTTGTT. The V and J genes are TRBV30 and TRBJ1-4; D remains unclear. This CDR3 contains 11 residues. Trimming took off 0 bases at V and 8 bases at J, with 4 bases between the two ends. Germline lookup yields CDR1 GTSNPN and CDR2 SVGIG (reference sequence).

In its sample, this clone ranks as medium-sized. The chain couples TRBV6-4 to TRBJ2-3; 8 nucleotides agree with TRBD2. Germline V gene sequence: CDR1 MRHNA, CDR2 SNTAGT. V lost 6 bases and J lost 0; bases outside the gene matches: 2. The CDR3 spans 14 residues. CDR3 sequence (DNA): TGTGCCAGCAGCGGGGGGGCTAGCACAGATACGCAGTATTTT. Its protein product is CASSGGASTDTQYF.

J is TRBJ1-2 and V is TRBV28; 9 bases agree with TRBD1. Germline CDR1 MDHEN, CDR2 SYDVKM. Unmatched junction bases numbered 12, after V lost 6 bases and J lost 4 bases. The CDR3 extends over 16 amino acids. This chain's CDR3 is CASRRSGTGFSYGYTF. For the CDR3, the DNA is TGTGCCAGCAGGAGATCCGGGACAGGGTTTTCCTATGGCTACACCTTC.